This entry lists 3 T cell receptor beta chains sequenced from one sample in a study of cytomegalovirus exposure and HLA in healthy donors. The PCR employed 60 Vbeta primers together with 13 Jbeta primers. The protocol was immunoSEQ multiplex PCR, while the TCRdb copy is restricted to in-frame clones and leaves out a portion. The sample consists of roughly 88,000 clones, around 80% of them appearing once. Specimen: PBMCs. The receptors were sampled from a young man in good health and CMV-seropositive.

This clone was recorded only once. The V call is TRBV4-2, the J call TRBJ2-2; D is perhaps TRBD1 (5 bases). There are 16 residues in the CDR3. The V end lost 1 base, the J end lost 4 bases, and 13 bases lay between the germline ends. The germline V gene encodes CDR1 LGHNA and CDR2 YNFKEQ. The CDR3 bases are TGTGCCAGCAGCCAAGGGGTAGGGGATGGCACCGGGGAGCTGTTTTTT. Translating it yields CASSQGVGDGTGELFF.

The rearrangement joins TRBV5-1 to TRBJ2-3; D is unclear. Germline V lookup: CDR1 SGHRS, CDR2 YFSETQ. Trimming removed 5 bases from V and 4 bases from J, with 11 bases in between. The CDR3 contains 13 residues. CDR3 sequence reads: CASRSLVSDTQYF. The CDR3 nucleotides are TGCGCCAGCAGGTCCCTAGTTTCAGATACGCAGTATTTT.

This clone appeared a few times. This chain uses TRBV4-1 with TRBJ1-3; weak D call: TRBD1 (5 bases). This CDR3 spans 17 amino acids. CDR1 and CDR2 (germline): MGHRA, YSYEKL. Trimming left V 0 bases short and J 1 base short, with 13 bases between. Here the CDR3 DNA reads TGCGCCAGCAGCCAAGACTGGGACTCCTTATCTGGAAACACCATATATTTT. Amino acids: CASSQDWDSLSGNTIYF.